Presented here are 17 T cell receptor beta chains from one specimen sequenced in a study of T-cell memory formation after mild COVID-19. TCRdb re-derived calls from the 5' RACE reads in MiXCR, one entry per CDR3 protein. The table records roughly 620,000 distinct CDR3 sequences, roughly 17% of them present only once. The sequencing sample was made of PBMCs or a T cell subset sorted from them (not recorded which). All receptors come from an adult woman who had mild COVID-19 (a few samples of this study predate the infection). Cell type and time point are not known.

J is TRBJ1-2 and V is TRBV5-4, with D maybe TRBD1 (6 bases). The germline V gene encodes CDR1 SGHNT and CDR2 YYREEE (reference sequence). This CDR3 has 15 residues. Trimming took 1 base from V and 2 from J, leaving 12 bases between them. Here the CDR3 reads CASSLYEGVNYGYTF. DNA of the CDR3: TGTGCCAGCAGCTTGTATGAGGGGGTGAACTATGGCTACACCTTC.

This clonotype has just a few counts. The V call is TRBV6-1, the J call TRBJ2-1; D may be TRBD2 (6 bases). Germline CDR1 is MNHNS and CDR2 is SASEGT. Between the trimmed V and J ends, which lost 6 bases and 0 bases, there was a span of 12 bases. The CDR3 extends over 15 amino acids. The CDR3 region is CASRYGTASYNEQFF. The CDR3 nucleotides read TGTGCCAGCAGGTACGGGACTGCCTCCTACAATGAGCAGTTCTTC.

This clonotype has more than one count but fewer than ten. CDR3 in amino acids: CASSVGGLAGFQETQYF. CDR3 nucleotides: TGTGCCAGCAGCGTAGGGGGACTAGCGGGGTTCCAAGAGACCCAGTACTTC. V usage is TRBV9 and J usage is TRBJ2-5, with 13 bases aligning to TRBD2. The CDR3 consists of 17 residues. CDR1 SGDLS and CDR2 YYNGEE come from the germline V gene. With V trimmed by 0 bases and J by 1 base, 3 bases remained unmatched.

The V and J genes are TRBV19 and TRBJ2-5, with 8 bases that match TRBD1. The CDR3 runs 14 residues. Germline assignment: CDR1 LNHDA and CDR2 SQIVND (reference sequence). The trim removed 5 bases at V and 7 bases at J, leaving 9 bases unmatched. This CDR3 reads CASSSSGTGGTQYF. In nucleotides, the CDR3 is TGTGCCAGTAGTTCTTCCGGGACAGGAGGGACCCAGTACTTC.

This clonotype was observed a handful of times. The chain uses TRBV20-1 and TRBJ2-7, with 9 bases fitting TRBD2. Germline lookup yields CDR1 DFQATT and CDR2 SNEGSKA (reference sequence). The CDR3 covers 14 residues. V gave up 3 bases and J gave up 1 base; unmatched junction bases: 4. CDR3 region: CSASGAGGSYEQYF. CDR3 coding DNA: TGCAGTGCTAGCGGCGCGGGGGGGTCCTACGAGCAGTACTTC.

This clonotype occurred a few times. This chain links TRBV24-1 with TRBJ2-1; a possible D gene is TRBD2 (5 bases). The CDR3 covers 17 residues. V lost 3 bases to trimming and J lost 0 bases, with 14 bases between them. Germline CDR1 reads KGHDR; CDR2 reads SFDVKD. The CDR3 sequence is CATSDPDGEGSYNEQFF. CDR3 nucleotide sequence: TGTGCCACCAGTGATCCGGACGGTGAGGGCTCCTACAATGAGCAGTTCTTC.

This clonotype has more than one count but fewer than ten. The chain joins TRBV12-3 or TRBV12-4 to TRBJ2-6, with D possibly TRBD2 on 5 matching bases. The CDR3 has 13 amino acids. Trimming removed 7 bases at V and 3 bases at J, with 7 bases between. The CDR3 is CASIASGANVLTF. CDR3 DNA: TGTGCCAGCATAGCGAGTGGGGCCAACGTCCTGACTTTC.

This rearrangement joins TRBV5-5 to TRBJ2-5; 9 bases line up with TRBD1. The germline V gene encodes CDR1 SGHKS and CDR2 YYEKEE (reference sequence). This CDR3 is 16 amino acids long. Germline trimming cut 4 bases from V and 4 bases from J; bases unmatched to any gene: 11. CDR3 residues: CASSPHVDRGGETQYF. The CDR3, as DNA: TGTGCCAGCAGCCCACATGTGGACAGGGGAGGAGAGACCCAGTACTTC.

This clonotype has only a few counts. This chain connects TRBV29-1 to TRBJ2-7, with 10 bases that match TRBD1. Germline trimming cut 6 bases from V and 2 bases from J; bases unmatched to any gene: 1. The CDR3 is made up of 12 amino acids. Germline CDR1 and CDR2: SQVTM and ANQGSEA. CDR3 residues: CSVGTGAYEQYF. Here the CDR3 DNA reads TGCAGCGTAGGGACAGGGGCCTACGAGCAGTACTTC.

V and J are TRBV7-6 and TRBJ2-2, with D possibly matching TRBD2 (5 bases). The CDR3 length is 12 residues. The ends were cut back, 5 bases at V and 8 bases at J, with 9 bases in the middle. The germline gives CDR1 SGHVS, CDR2 FNYEAQ. The CDR3 DNA follows: TGTGCCAGCAGCAACCCGGGAGGGGAGCTGTTTTTT. Translated, it gives CASSNPGGELFF.

This clonotype was observed a few times. The J gene is TRBJ2-7, the V gene TRBV13; TRBD2 is a possible D gene (6 bases). The length of the CDR3 is 13 residues. Germline CDR1 PRHDT, CDR2 FYEKMQ (reference sequence). Deletions cut 5 bases from V and 6 bases from J, with 14 bases between. The DNA for the CDR3 is TGTGCCAGCAGCATTGGGGGGTGGAGCGAGCAGTACTTC. It encodes CASSIGGWSEQYF.

This clonotype was seen at least ten times. J is TRBJ1-6 and V is TRBV10-3, with D tentatively TRBD1 (5 bases). V was clipped by 4 bases and J by 8 bases, with 12 bases between them. The CDR3 extends over 14 amino acids. Germline CDR1 ENHRY, CDR2 SYGVKD. In DNA form, the CDR3 reads TGTGCCATCAGTGGGGGGAACTACGATTCACCCCTCCACTTT. It yields the protein CAISGGNYDSPLHF.

This sequence joins TRBV18 and TRBJ1-6, with D perhaps matching TRBD1 (5 bases). Per the germline V gene, CDR1 is KGHSH and CDR2 is LQKENI. Trimming cost V 2 bases and J 9 bases, with 8 bases left between them. The CDR3 is made up of 13 amino acids. As DNA, the CDR3 is TGTGCCAGCTCACCAGAGACAGCTTCACCCCTCCACTTT. Its translation: CASSPETASPLHF.

The rearrangement links TRBV4-2 to TRBJ2-2; D is perhaps TRBD1 (5 bases). Germline V gene lookup returns CDR1 LGHNA and CDR2 YNFKEQ. Deletions cut 0 bases from V and 1 base from J, with 6 bases between. The CDR3 extends over 15 amino acids. DNA of the CDR3: TGTGCCAGCAGCCAAGAGACAGTGAACACCGGGGAGCTGTTTTTT. Encoded protein: CASSQETVNTGELFF.

CDR3 sequence reads: CASSEWSYSADTQYF. Here the CDR3 DNA reads TGTGCCAGCAGTGAATGGTCCTATTCTGCTGATACGCAGTATTTT. This rearrangement joins TRBV25-1 to TRBJ2-3; D is unresolved. The germline V gene encodes CDR1 MGHDK and CDR2 SYGVNS. CDR3 length: 15 amino acids. The ends were cut back, 1 base at V and 6 bases at J, with 14 bases in the middle. Complete variable domain (other parts from reference TRBV25-1 and TRBJ2-3): EADIYQTPRYLVIGTGKKITLECSQTMGHDKMYWYQQDPGMELHLIHYSYGVNSTEKGDLSSESTVSRIRTEHFPLTLESARPSHTSQYLCASSEWSYSADTQYFGPGTRLTVL.

The chain combines TRBV9 with TRBJ1-1; D is possibly TRBD1 (6 bases). Trimming stripped 3 bases from V and 7 bases from J, with 19 bases between. CDR1 and CDR2 (germline): SGDLS, YYNGEE. There are 15 residues in the CDR3. CDR3 DNA sequence: TGTGCCAGCAGCGCCTCCATGGGGGGGCCGGGTGAAGCTTTCTTT. Translation: CASSASMGGPGEAFF.

J is TRBJ1-1 and V is TRBV11-2, with D maybe TRBD1 (5 bases). The CDR3 totals 16 residues. The germline V and J ends were trimmed by 5 bases and 0 bases, with 16 bases remaining between them. Germline V gene lookup returns CDR1 SGHAT and CDR2 FQNNGV. Here the CDR3 reads CASSALGRGMNTEAFF. The DNA of the CDR3 is TGTGCCAGCAGCGCCCTGGGTCGGGGGATGAACACTGAAGCTTTCTTT.